This T cell receptor beta chain was recovered during a study of Ad26.COV2.S vaccination and SARS-CoV-2 variants. Study-level information: Enrollment placed the donor in the COV1001 Ad26.COV2.S trial arm. Once, or twice with 56 days between doses, Ad26.COV2.S was given intramuscularly.

Libraries were prepared by immunoSEQ multiplex PCR; TCRdb keeps only in-frame clonotypes and omits some of them. Of roughly 300,000 clones detected, less than 90% appear once; the ten largest clones hold over 8.5%. Treatment noted: some 20 received Ad26.COV2.S at low or high dose, single or two shots; several received placebo; per-sample allocation not given. Sample collection was performed on day 63 after the first vaccine or placebo injection. This clone appeared a few times. Its antigen is still unknown. The CDR3 loop spans 11 amino acids. CDR1 and CDR2 from the germline V gene are MDHEN and SYDVKM. V was shortened by 6 bases and J by 7 bases, with 7 bases between the two germline ends. Broader study findings: It was vaccine recipients, not placebo recipients, who had the higher spike-specific TCR breadth.

This chain connects TRBV28 to TRBJ2-4; D not resolved. The sequence was collected from a person aged 18-65 years who received the Ad26.COV2.S COVID-19 vaccine or a placebo. Sample: peripheral blood, taken in a trial of Ad26.COV2.S vaccine versus placebo. CDR3 sequence (DNA): TGTGCCAGCAGCTACTCGAACATTCAGTACTTC. It codes for CASSYSNIQYF.